The sequence of this TCR beta chain was determined in a study of T cell changes during pregnancy in multiple sclerosis. V shed 3 bases, J shed 3 bases, and the junction held 8 bases outside the gene matches. CDR3 length: 14 amino acids. Germline V gives CDR1 SQVTM, CDR2 ANQGSEA. Clones were sequenced by immunoSEQ multiplex PCR, and TCRdb holds only the in-frame ones, with some missing. Of 40,000 or so clones in the sample, 85% to 95% were seen once. The material sequenced was CD8+ T cells from peripheral blood mononuclear cells, taken in the third trimester of pregnancy. The chain carries TRBV29-1 and TRBJ2-7; the match to TRBD2 covers 7 bases. The receptor was isolated from a female donor with multiple sclerosis, enrolled in a pregnancy study. As DNA, the CDR3 is TGCAGCGTTGAGGTCGGTGGGGGGGTCTACGAGCAGTACTTC. Translating gives CSVEVGGGVYEQYF.